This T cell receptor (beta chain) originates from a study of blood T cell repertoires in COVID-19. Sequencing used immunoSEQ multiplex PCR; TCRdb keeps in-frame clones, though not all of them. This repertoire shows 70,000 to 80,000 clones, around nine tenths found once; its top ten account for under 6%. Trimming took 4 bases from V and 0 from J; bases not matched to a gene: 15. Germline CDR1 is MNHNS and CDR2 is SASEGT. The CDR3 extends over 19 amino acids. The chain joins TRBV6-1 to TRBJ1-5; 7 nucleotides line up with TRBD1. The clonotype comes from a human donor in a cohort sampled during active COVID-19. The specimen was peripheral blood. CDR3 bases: TGTGCCAGCAGTGGGCCCGAGGGGGCCCCACTCTATAGCAATCAGCCCCAGCATTTT. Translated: CASSGPEGAPLYSNQPQHF.